This T cell receptor (beta chain) is from a study of blood T cell repertoires in COVID-19. The data were produced by immunoSEQ multiplex PCR, yet TCRdb's version contains in-frame clones alone and is incomplete. This table holds about 350,000 clones, 87% found once. The sample comprised PBMCs or T cells enriched from blood (not recorded which). This clonotype was sampled from a woman younger than 45 who had recovered from COVID-19.

CDR3 DNA sequence: TGTGCCAGTTCCCGTAGCGATAATTCACCCCTCCACTTT. Its protein is CASSRSDNSPLHF. The chain is built from TRBV19 and TRBJ1-6; no firm D call. Germline V gene data show CDR1 as LNHDA and CDR2 as SQIVND (reference sequence). Trimming removed 8 bases from V and 5 bases from J, with 10 bases in between. This CDR3 contains 13 residues.